This TCR beta chain came from a study of control samples from healthy donors and cancer patients. Here immunoSEQ multiplex PCR was the method, and the copy in TCRdb shows in-frame clones only, minus some. The table lists approximately 190,000 clones. Germline CDR1 is SNHLY and CDR2 is FYNNEI. This CDR3 region has 14 residues. The V end was cut by 8 bases, the J end by 3 bases, with 15 bases between. The gene calls are TRBV2 and TRBJ2-3; possibly TRBD2 for D (6 bases). The sequenced material came from blood. The receptor was isolated from a woman aged 30 to 39 in good health. As DNA, the CDR3 is TGTGCCAGCGAGGGAGGCGCTATTACAGATACGCAGTATTTT. Its protein product is CASEGGAITDTQYF.